Sequencing of this T cell receptor (beta chain) was carried out in a study of technical replicates of blood from a few donors (dated by TCRdb to the late 2010s). Libraries were constructed by the immunoSEQ multiplex PCR assay. Sourced from immuneACCESS, this table was stored by TCRdb with only in-frame sequences that have V and J called. A share of the clones is absent; for the studies checked, an unresolved V gene accounts for under half, and the remainder has no known explanation. In all, the sample holds 74,000 or so clones, and about 93% of those were seen once. About 0.4% of the sample rests with the top ten. CDR3 length: 16 amino acids, cysteine to phenylalanine. The read is trimmed to its CDR3 DNA, 48 bases read in frame from base 1. Trimming leaves V shorter by 5 bases and J shorter by 7 bases, with the junction holding 6 bases beyond the gene matches. Via the germline V gene (reference sequence), CDR1 is PRHDT and CDR2 FYEKMQ.

This clone was picked up one time. The antigen it recognizes is unknown. It has no much larger one-base neighbor in the sample; base qualities were not kept. The origin of this receptor is a human donor in good health. The sequenced material came from T cells isolated from PBMCs. Recombination connected TRBV13 to TRBJ2-2; 14 bases in the middle match TRBD2. The CDR3 sequence is CASSAWTSGRNGELFF. The nucleotides are TGTGCCAGCAGCGCATGGACTAGCGGGAGGAACGGGGAGCTGTTTTTT.